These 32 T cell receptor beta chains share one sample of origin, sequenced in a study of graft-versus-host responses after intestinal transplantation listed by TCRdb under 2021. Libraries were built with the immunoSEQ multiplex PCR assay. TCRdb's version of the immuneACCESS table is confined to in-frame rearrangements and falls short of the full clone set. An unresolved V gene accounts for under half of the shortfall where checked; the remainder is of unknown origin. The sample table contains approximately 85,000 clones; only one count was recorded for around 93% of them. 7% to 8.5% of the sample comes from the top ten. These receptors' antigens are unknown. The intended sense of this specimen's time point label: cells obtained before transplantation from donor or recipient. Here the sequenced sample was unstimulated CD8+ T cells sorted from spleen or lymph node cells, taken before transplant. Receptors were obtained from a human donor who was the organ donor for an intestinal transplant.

CDR3 amino acids: CASSLTSRAIWTQYF. Here the CDR3 DNA reads TGTGCCAGCAGCTTGACTAGCAGGGCTATTTGGACGCAGTATTTT. The rearrangement joins TRBV11-1 to TRBJ2-3; 7 bases match TRBD2. J lost 9 bases, V lost 3 bases, and 12 bases had no gene match. CDR3 size: 15 residues. Per the germline V gene, CDR1 is SGHAT and CDR2 is FQDESV (reference sequence).

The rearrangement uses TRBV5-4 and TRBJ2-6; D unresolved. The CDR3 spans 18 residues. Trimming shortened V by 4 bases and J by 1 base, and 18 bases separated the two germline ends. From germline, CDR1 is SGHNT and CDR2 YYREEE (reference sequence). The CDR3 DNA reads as TGTGCCAGCAGCCGCCTACACGGACCTGCTTCTGGGGCCAACGTCCTGACTTTC. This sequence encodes CASSRLHGPASGANVLTF.

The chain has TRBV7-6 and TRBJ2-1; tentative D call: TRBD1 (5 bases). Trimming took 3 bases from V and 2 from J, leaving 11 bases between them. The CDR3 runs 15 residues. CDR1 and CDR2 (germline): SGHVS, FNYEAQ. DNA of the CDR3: TGTGCCAGCAGCTTCGGCCTAGGGGCCTACAATGAGCAGTTCTTC. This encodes CASSFGLGAYNEQFF.

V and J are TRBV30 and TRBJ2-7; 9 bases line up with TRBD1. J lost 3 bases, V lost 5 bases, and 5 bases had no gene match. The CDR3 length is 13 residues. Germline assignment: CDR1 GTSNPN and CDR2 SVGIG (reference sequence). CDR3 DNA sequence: TGTGCCTGGGAGACAGGGGGGGGCTACGAGCAGTACTTC. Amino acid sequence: CAWETGGGYEQYF.

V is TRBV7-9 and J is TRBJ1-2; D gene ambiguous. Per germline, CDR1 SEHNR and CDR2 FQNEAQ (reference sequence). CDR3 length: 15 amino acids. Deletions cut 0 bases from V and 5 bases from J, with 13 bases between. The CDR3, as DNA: TGTGCCAGCAGCTTAGCGCTCGGTCGGAATTATGGCTACACCTTC. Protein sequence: CASSLALGRNYGYTF.

CDR3 nucleotide sequence: TGTGCCAGCAGTTTAAACCGGGGAGGAGCCCTCCACTTT. Its protein product is CASSLNRGGALHF. This chain uses TRBV28 with TRBJ1-6; no clear D gene. The V end lost 2 bases, the J end lost 14 bases, and 13 bases lay between the germline ends. The CDR3 sequence is 13 residues long. Germline V gene lookup returns CDR1 MDHEN and CDR2 SYDVKM.

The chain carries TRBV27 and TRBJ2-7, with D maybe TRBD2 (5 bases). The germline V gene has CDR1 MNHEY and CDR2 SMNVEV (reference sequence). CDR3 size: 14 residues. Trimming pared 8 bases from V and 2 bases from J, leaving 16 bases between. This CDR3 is CASSVSGFTYEQYF. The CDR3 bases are TGTGCCAGCTCAGTATCGGGGTTTACCTACGAGCAGTACTTC.

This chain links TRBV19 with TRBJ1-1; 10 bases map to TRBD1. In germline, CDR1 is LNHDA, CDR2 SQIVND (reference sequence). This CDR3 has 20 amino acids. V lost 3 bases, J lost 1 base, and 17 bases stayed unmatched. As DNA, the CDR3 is TGTGCCAGTAGTATTACCTATTTCGACAGGGGGCCTGATTGGAACACTGAAGCTTTCTTT. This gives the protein CASSITYFDRGPDWNTEAFF.

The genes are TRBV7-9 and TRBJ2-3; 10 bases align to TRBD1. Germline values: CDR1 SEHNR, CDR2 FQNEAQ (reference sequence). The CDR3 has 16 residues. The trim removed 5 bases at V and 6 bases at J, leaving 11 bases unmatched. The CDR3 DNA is TGTGCCAGCAGCCCCCGGGACAGGGGTCTCGGGGATACGCAGTATTTT. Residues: CASSPRDRGLGDTQYF.

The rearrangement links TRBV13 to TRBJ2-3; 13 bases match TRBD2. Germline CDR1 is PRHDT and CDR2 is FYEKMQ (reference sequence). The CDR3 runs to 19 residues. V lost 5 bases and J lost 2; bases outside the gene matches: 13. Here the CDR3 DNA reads TGTGCCAGCAGCCAAGGATCTACTAGCGGGGGGGCTTTCACAGATACGCAGTATTTT. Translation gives CASSQGSTSGGAFTDTQYF.

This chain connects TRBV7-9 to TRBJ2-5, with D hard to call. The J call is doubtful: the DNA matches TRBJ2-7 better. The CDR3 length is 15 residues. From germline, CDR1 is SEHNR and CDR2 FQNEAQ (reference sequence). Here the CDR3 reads CASELYSGGIYEQYF. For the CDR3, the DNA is TGTGCCAGCGAGTTATATTCGGGCGGCATCTACGAGCAGTACTTC.

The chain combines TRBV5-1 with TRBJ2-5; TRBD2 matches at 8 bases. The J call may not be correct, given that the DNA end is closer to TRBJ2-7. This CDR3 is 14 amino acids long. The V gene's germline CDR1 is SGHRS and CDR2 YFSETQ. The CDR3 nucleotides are TGCGCCAGCAGCGCGGGACTAGACTCCTACGAGCAGTACTTC. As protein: CASSAGLDSYEQYF.

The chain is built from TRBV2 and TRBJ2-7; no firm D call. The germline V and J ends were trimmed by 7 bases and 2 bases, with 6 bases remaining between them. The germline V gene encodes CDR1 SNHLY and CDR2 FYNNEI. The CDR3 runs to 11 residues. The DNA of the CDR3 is TGTGCCAGCACCGGTGCCTACGAGCAGTACTTC. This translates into CASTGAYEQYF. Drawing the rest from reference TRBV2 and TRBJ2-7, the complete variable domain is EPEVTQTPSHQVTQMGQEVILRCVPISNHLYFYWYRQILGQKVEFLVSFYNNEISEKSEIFDDQFSVERPDGSNFTLKIRSTKLEDSAMYFCASTGAYEQYFGPGTRLTVT.

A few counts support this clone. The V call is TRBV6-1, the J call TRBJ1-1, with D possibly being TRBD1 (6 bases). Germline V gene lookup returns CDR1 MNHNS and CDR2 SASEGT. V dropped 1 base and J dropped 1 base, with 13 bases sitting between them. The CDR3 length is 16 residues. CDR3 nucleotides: TGTGCCAGCAGTGAAGTTGTGACAGGAGGGAACACTGAAGCTTTCTTT. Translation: CASSEVVTGGNTEAFF.

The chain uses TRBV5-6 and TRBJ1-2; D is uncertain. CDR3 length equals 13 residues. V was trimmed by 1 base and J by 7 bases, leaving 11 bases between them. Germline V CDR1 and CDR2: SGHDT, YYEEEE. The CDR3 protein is CASSLLPSTGYTF. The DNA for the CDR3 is TGTGCCAGCAGCTTGTTACCTTCAACTGGCTACACCTTC.

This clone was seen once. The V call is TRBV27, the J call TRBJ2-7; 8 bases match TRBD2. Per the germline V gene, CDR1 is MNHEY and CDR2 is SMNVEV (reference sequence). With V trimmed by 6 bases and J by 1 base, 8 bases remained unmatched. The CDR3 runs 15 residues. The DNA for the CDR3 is TGTGCCAGCAGGCCAACGGGACTAGGTTCCTACGAGCAGTACTTC. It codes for CASRPTGLGSYEQYF.

CDR3 loop: CASSVEPASSTDTQYF. CDR3 coding DNA: TGTGCCAGCAGCGTAGAGCCGGCCAGTTCCACAGATACGCAGTATTTT. The chain combines TRBV9 with TRBJ2-3; D unclear. CDR3 size: 16 residues. Germline CDR1 and CDR2: SGDLS and YYNGEE. V was pared by 0 bases and J by 2 bases, with 13 bases between. Complete variable domain (other parts from reference TRBV9 and TRBJ2-3): DSGVTQTPKHLITATGQRVTLRCSPRSGDLSVYWYQQSLDQGLQFLIQYYNGEERAKGNILERFSAQQFPDLHSELNLSSLELGDSALYFCASSVEPASSTDTQYFGPGTRLTVL.

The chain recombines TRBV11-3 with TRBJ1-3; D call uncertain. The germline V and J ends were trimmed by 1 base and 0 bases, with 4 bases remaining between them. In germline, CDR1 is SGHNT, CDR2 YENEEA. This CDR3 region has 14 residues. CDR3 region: CASSLVGSGNTIYF. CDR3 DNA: TGTGCCAGCAGCTTAGTGGGCTCTGGAAACACCATATATTTT. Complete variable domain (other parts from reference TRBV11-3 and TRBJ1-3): EAGVVQSPRYKIIEKKQPVAFWCNPISGHNTLYWYLQNLGQGPELLIRYENEEAVDDSQLPKDRFSAERLKGVDSTLKIQPAELGDSAVYLCASSLVGSGNTIYFGEGSWLTVV.

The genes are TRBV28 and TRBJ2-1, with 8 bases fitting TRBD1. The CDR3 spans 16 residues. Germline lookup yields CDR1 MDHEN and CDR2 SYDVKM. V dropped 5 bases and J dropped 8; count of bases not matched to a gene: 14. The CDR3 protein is CASSELQGASLYEQFF. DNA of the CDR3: TGTGCCAGCAGTGAACTTCAGGGGGCGAGCCTTTATGAGCAGTTCTTC.

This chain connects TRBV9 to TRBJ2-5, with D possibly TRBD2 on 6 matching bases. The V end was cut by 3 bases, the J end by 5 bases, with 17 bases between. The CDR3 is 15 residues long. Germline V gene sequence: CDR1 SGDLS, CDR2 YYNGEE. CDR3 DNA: TGTGCCAGCAGCGCATTCGGGGATGCGGGGGAGACCCAGTACTTC. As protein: CASSAFGDAGETQYF.

The CDR3 DNA sequence: TGCGCCAGCAGTGAGTCGGGCCCGACAGGCCGCTCTTATAGATCCTCTGGAAACACCATATATTTT. This encodes CASSESGPTGRSYRSSGNTIYF. The chain carries TRBV10-2 and TRBJ1-3, with a tentative D call TRBD1 (6 bases). CDR3 length: 22 amino acids. The V gene lost 0 bases and the J gene lost 0 bases, with 27 bases spanning the gap. The germline V gene has CDR1 WSHSY and CDR2 SAAADI.

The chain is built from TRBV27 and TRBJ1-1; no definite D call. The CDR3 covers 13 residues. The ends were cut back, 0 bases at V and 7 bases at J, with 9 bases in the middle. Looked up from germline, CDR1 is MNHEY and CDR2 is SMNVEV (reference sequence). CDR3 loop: CASSLSGIGEAFF. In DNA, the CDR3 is TGTGCCAGCAGTTTATCAGGGATCGGTGAAGCTTTCTTT.

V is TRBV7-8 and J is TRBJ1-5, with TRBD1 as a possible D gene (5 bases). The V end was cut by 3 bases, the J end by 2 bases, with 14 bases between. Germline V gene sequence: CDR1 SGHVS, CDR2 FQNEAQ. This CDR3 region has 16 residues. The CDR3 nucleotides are TGTGCCAGCAGCTTTTCAGGGACCCAGGGCAATCAGCCCCAGCATTTT. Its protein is CASSFSGTQGNQPQHF.

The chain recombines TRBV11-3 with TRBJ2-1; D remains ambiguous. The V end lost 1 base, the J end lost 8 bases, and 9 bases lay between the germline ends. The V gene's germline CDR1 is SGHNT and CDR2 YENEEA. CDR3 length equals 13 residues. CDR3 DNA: TGTGCCAGCAGCTTAGGGTTTGTGGATGAGCAGTTCTTC. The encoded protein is CASSLGFVDEQFF.

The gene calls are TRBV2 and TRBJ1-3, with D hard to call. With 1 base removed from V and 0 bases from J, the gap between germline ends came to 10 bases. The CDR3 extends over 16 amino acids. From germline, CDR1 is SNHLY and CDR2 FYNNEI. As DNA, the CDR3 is TGTGCCAGCAGTGAAGGGGCTCCAACCTCTGGAAACACCATATATTTT. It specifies CASSEGAPTSGNTIYF. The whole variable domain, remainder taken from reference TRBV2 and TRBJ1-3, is EPEVTQTPSHQVTQMGQEVILRCVPISNHLYFYWYRQILGQKVEFLVSFYNNEISEKSEIFDDQFSVERPDGSNFTLKIRSTKLEDSAMYFCASSEGAPTSGNTIYFGEGSWLTVV.

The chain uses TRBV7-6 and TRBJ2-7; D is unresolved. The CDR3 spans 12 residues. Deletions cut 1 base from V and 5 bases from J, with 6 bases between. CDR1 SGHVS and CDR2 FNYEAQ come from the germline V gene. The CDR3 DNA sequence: TGTGCCAGCAGCTTAGTGGGGAACGAGCAGTACTTC. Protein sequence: CASSLVGNEQYF. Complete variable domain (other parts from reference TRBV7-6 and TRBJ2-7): GAGVSQSPRYKVTKRGQDVALRCDPISGHVSLYWYRQALGQGPEFLTYFNYEAQQDKSGLPNDRFSAERPEGSISTLTIQRTEQRDSAMYRCASSLVGNEQYFGPGTRLTVT.

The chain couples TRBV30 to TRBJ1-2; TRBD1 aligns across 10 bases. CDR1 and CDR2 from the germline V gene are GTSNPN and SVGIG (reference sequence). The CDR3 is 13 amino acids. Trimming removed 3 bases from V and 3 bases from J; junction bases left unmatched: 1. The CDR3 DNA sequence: TGTGCCTGGAGCGGGACAGGGGACTATGGCTACACCTTC. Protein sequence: CAWSGTGDYGYTF.

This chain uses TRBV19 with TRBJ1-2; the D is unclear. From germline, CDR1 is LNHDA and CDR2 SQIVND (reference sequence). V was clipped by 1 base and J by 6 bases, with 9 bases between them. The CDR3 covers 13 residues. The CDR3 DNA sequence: TGTGCCAGTAGTATAGGAGCTGATAATGGCTACACCTTC. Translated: CASSIGADNGYTF.

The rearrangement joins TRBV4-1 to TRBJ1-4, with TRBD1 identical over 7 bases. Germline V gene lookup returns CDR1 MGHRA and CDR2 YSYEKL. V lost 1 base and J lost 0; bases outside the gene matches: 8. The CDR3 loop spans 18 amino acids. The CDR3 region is CASSQGGQFYTTNEKLFF. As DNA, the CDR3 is TGCGCCAGCAGCCAAGGGGGACAGTTTTATACAACTAATGAAAAACTGTTTTTT.

The DNA of the CDR3 is TGTGCCAGCAGCTTTTGGGCAAACACCATATATTTT. The encoded protein is CASSFWANTIYF. The chain has TRBV7-9 and TRBJ1-3; D is unresolved. Germline V gives CDR1 SEHNR, CDR2 FQNEAQ (reference sequence). V shed 3 bases and J shed 6 bases, with 6 bases lying between them. This CDR3 region has 12 residues.

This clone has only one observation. CDR3 region: CASRGKGLVNTEAFF. CDR3 DNA: TGCGCCAGCAGGGGAAAGGGACTGGTGAACACTGAAGCTTTCTTT. This chain uses TRBV5-1 with TRBJ1-1; a weak D match, TRBD1 (5 bases). The V end was cut by 5 bases, the J end by 0 bases, with 14 bases between. The CDR3 length is 15 residues. Germline assignment: CDR1 SGHRS and CDR2 YFSETQ.

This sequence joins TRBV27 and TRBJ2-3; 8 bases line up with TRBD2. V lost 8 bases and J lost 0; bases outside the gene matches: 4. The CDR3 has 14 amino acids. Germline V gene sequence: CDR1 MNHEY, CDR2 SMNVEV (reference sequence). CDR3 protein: CASSLAGSTDTQYF. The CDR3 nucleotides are TGTGCCAGCTCCTTAGCGGGGAGCACAGATACGCAGTATTTT.